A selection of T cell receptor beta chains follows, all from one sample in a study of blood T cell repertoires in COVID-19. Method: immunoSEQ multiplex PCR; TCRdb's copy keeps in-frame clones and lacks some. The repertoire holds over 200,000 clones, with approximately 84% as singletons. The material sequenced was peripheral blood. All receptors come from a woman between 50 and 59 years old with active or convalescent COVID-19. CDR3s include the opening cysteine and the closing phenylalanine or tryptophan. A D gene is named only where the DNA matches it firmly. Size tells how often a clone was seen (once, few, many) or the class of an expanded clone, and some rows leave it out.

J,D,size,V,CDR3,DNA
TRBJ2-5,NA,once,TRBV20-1,CSAYTEETQYF,TGCAGTGCCTACACGGAGGAGACCCAGTACTTC
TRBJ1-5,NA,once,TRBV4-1,CASSQRPDGHNQPQHF,TGCGCCAGCAGCCAGAGGCCCGACGGCCACAATCAGCCCCAGCATTTT
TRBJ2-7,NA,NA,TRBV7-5,CVRSYRDRAPYEQYF,TGTGTCAGAAGCTATAGGGACAGGGCCCCCTACGAGCAGTACTTC
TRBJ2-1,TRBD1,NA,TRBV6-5,CASSTGTAYNEQFF,TGTGCCAGCAGCACCGGGACAGCCTACAATGAGCAGTTCTTC
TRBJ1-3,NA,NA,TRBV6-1,CASSESGAGNTIYF,TGTGCCAGCAGTGAATCAGGGGCTGGAAACACCATATATTTT
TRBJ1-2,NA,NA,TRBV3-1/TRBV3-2,CASSQDSVVRGYTF,TGTGCCAGCAGCCAAGATAGCGTTGTGAGGGGCTACACCTTC
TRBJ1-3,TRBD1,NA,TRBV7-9,CASRPGTGLPNTIYF,TGTGCCAGCAGACCCGGGACAGGGCTTCCAAACACCATATATTTT
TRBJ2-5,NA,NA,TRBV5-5,CASSFSIGQQETQYF,TGTGCCAGCAGCTTTTCCATCGGACAGCAAGAGACCCAGTACTTC
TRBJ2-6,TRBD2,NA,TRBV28,CASSRRTSGRTTGANVLTF,TGTGCCAGCAGTAGACGGACTAGCGGGAGGACAACTGGGGCCAACGTCCTGACTTTC
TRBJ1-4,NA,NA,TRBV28,CASKEASNRAGAEKLFF,TGTGCCAGCAAAGAGGCGAGCAATAGAGCGGGAGCGGAAAAACTGTTTTTT
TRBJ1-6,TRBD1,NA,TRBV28,CASSPSTGKNSPLHF,TGTGCCAGCAGTCCCTCGACAGGGAAGAATTCACCCCTCCACTTT
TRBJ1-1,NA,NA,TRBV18,CASSPSGGGVTEAFF,TGTGCCAGCTCACCAAGTGGTGGGGGGGTCACTGAAGCTTTCTTT
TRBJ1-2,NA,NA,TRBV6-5,CASSYNSGVFYGYTF,TGTGCCAGCAGTTACAATTCGGGGGTTTTCTATGGCTACACCTTC
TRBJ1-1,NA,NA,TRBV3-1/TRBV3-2,CASSRTLNTEAFF,TGTGCCAGCAGTCGAACACTGAACACTGAAGCTTTCTTT
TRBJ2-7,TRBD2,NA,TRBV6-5,CASTHGASGYSEQYF,TGTGCCAGCACCCACGGGGCTAGCGGGTACAGCGAGCAGTACTTC
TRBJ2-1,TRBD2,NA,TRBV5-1,CASSGTVSGRAHEQFF,TGCGCCAGCAGCGGGACCGTTAGCGGGAGGGCCCATGAGCAGTTCTTC
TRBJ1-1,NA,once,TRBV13,CASNGGGAFF,TGTGCCAGCAACGGTGGCGGAGCTTTCTTT
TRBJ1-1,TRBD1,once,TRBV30,CAWSAPGTGNAEAFF,TGTGCCTGGAGTGCCCCCGGGACAGGGAATGCTGAAGCTTTCTTT
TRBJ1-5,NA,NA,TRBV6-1,CASSAAYSNQPQHF,TGTGCCAGCAGTGCAGCGTATAGCAATCAGCCCCAGCATTTT
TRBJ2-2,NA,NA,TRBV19,CASSQRDPIAVGNTGELFF,TGTGCCAGTAGCCAAAGGGACCCCATAGCGGTCGGGAACACCGGGGAGCTGTTTTTT
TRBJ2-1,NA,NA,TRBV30,CAWSSDREGNEQFF,TGTGCCTGGAGTTCGGACAGGGAGGGCAATGAGCAGTTCTTC
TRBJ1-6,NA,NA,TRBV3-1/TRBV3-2,CASSPKSRVDNSPLHF,TGTGCCAGCAGCCCCAAAAGCAGGGTCGATAATTCACCCCTCCACTTT
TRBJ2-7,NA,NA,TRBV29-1,CSGTDTQTYEQYF,TGCAGCGGTACGGACACCCAAACCTACGAGCAGTACTTC
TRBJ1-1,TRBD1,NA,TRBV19,CASSMTGGTTEAFF,TGTGCCAGTAGTATGACAGGGGGCACCACTGAAGCTTTCTTT
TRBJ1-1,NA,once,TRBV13,CASSLVGRGTEAFF,TGTGCCAGCAGCTTAGTTGGCAGGGGCACTGAAGCTTTCTTT
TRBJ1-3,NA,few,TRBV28,CASSSSYSGNTIYF,TGTGCCAGCAGCTCGTCCTACTCTGGAAACACCATATATTTT
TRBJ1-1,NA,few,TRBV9,CASSVVSNTEAFF,TGTGCCAGCAGCGTAGTGAGCAACACTGAAGCTTTCTTT
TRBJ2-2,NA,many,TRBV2,CASRPDSSGELFF,TGTGCCAGCAGACCCGACAGTTCTGGGGAGCTGTTTTTT
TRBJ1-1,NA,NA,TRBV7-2,CASSFGGAHGLNTEAFF,TGTGCCAGCAGCTTTGGAGGGGCCCACGGCCTGAACACTGAAGCTTTCTTT
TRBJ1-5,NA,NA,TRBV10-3,CAVHSGQVDQPQHF,TGTGCCGTCCACTCAGGTCAGGTTGATCAGCCCCAGCATTTT
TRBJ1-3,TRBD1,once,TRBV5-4,CASSAGQESGNTIYF,TGTGCCAGCAGCGCGGGACAGGAATCCGGAAACACCATATATTTT
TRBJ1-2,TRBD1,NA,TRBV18,CASSPGTGTSYGYTF,TGTGCCAGCTCCCCTGGGACAGGGACTTCTTATGGCTACACCTTC
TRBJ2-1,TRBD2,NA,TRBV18,CASSPLAGGSYGEQFF,TGTGCCAGCTCACCTTTAGCGGGAGGCTCCTACGGTGAGCAGTTCTTC
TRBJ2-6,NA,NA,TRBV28,CASSPRPGANVLTF,TGTGCCAGCTCTCCTAGGCCTGGGGCCAACGTCCTGACTTTC
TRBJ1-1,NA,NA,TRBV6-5,CASSSGHLNTEAFF,TGTGCCAGCAGTTCGGGACATTTGAACACTGAAGCTTTCTTT
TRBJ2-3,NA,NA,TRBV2,CASRREIINTQYF,TGTGCCAGCAGGAGGGAGATCATAAATACGCAGTATTTT
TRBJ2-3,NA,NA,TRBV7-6,CASSLGSGQGMTDTQYF,TGTGCCAGCAGCTTAGGAAGTGGTCAGGGGATGACAGATACGCAGTATTTT
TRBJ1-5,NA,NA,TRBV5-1,CASSFQEGQPQHF,TGCGCCAGCAGCTTTCAGGAGGGCCAGCCCCAGCATTTT
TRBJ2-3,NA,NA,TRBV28,CASSLTDSTDTQYF,TGTGCCAGCAGTTTAACAGACAGCACAGATACGCAGTATTTT
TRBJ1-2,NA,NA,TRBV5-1,CASIGLGSGYTF,TGCGCCAGCATCGGCCTGGGGAGCGGCTACACCTTC
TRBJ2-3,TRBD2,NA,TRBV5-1,CASSGSTSGVSQVGDTQYF,TGCGCCAGCAGCGGCTCGACTAGCGGGGTTTCCCAGGTTGGAGATACGCAGTATTTT
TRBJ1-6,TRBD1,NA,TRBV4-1,CASSLTGGAFDSPLHF,TGCGCCAGCAGTCTCACAGGGGGCGCGTTTGATTCACCCCTCCACTTT
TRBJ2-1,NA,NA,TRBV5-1,CASRRQRGQFF,TGCGCCAGCAGAAGGCAGCGAGGGCAGTTCTTC
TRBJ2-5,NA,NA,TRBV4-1,CASSPPRRHRNQETQYF,TGCGCCAGCAGCCCACCCCGGAGGCACAGAAACCAAGAGACCCAGTACTTC
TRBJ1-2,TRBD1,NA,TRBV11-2,CASSTGTGVFYGYTF,TGTGCCAGCAGCACCGGGACAGGCGTATTCTATGGCTACACCTTC
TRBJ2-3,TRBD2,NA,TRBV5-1,CASSLASGGTDTQYF,TGCGCCAGCAGCTTGGCTAGCGGGGGCACAGATACGCAGTATTTT
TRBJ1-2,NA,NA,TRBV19,CASSSPGGGYTF,TGTGCCAGTAGTTCCCCGGGAGGGGGCTACACCTTC
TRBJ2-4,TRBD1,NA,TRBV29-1,CSAHPGQGRVDKNIQYF,TGCAGCGCCCATCCGGGACAGGGACGTGTTGACAAAAACATTCAGTACTTC
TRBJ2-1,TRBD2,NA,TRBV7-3,CASSPKGRLASRNEQFF,TGTGCCAGCAGCCCAAAGGGTCGACTAGCTTCACGCAATGAGCAGTTCTTC
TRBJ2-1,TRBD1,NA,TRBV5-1,CASSLYQGANGEQFF,TGCGCCAGCAGCTTGTATCAGGGGGCTAATGGTGAGCAGTTCTTC